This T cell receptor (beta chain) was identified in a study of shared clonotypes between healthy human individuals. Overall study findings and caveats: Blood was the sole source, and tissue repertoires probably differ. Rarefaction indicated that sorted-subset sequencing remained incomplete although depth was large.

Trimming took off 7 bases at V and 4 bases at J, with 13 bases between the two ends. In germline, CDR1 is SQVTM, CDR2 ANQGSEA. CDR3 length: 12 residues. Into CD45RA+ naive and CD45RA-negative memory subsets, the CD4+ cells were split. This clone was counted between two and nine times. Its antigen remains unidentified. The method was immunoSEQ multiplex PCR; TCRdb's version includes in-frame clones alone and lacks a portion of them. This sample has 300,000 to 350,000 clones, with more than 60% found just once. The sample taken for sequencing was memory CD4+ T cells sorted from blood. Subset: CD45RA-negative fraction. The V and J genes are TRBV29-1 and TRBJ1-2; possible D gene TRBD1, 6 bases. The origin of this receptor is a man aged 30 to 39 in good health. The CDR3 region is CSAQTGPYGYTF. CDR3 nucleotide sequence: TGCAGCGCCCAGACAGGCCCCTATGGCTACACCTTC.